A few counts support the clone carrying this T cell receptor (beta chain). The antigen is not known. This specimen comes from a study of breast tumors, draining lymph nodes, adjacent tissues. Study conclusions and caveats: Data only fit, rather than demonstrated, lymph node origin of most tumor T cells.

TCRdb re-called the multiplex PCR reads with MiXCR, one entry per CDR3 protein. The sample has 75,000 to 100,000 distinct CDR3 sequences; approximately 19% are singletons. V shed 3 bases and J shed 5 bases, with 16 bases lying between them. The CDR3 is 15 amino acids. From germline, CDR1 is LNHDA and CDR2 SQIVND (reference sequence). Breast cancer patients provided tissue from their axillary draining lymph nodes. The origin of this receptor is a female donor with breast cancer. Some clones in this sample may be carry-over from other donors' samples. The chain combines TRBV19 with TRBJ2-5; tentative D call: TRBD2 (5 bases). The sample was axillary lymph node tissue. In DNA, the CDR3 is TGTGCCAGTAGTATGCAGGCTAGCTCATGGGAGACCCAGTACTTC. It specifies CASSMQASSWETQYF.